This T cell receptor beta chain was retrieved from a study of blood T cell repertoires in COVID-19. This table comes from immunoSEQ multiplex PCR, and its TCRdb copy is limited to in-frame clones, with some not included. Of roughly 69,000 clones in the sample, roughly 84% were seen once. In germline, CDR1 is LNHDA, CDR2 SQIVND (reference sequence). This CDR3 is 16 amino acids long. V gave up 8 bases and J gave up 7 bases; unmatched junction bases: 15. The TCR was taken from a man aged 45 to 65 with active COVID-19. V and J are TRBV19 and TRBJ2-1, with TRBD2 matching 9 bases. The sequenced sample was peripheral blood. DNA of the CDR3: TGTGCCAGTCACCCTAGAGCGGGAGGCGGGGTGAATGAGCAGTTCTTC. Translating gives CASHPRAGGGVNEQFF.